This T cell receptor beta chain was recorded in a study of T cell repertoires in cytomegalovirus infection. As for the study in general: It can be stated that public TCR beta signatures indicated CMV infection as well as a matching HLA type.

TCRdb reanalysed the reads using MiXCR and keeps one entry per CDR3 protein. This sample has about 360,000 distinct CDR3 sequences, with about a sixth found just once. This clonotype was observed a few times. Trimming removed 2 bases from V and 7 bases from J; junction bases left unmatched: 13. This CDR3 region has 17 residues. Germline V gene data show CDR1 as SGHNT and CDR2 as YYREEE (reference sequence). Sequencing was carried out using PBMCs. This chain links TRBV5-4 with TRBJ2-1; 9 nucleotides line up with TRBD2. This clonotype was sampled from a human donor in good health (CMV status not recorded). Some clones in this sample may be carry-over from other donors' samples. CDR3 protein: CASSFFPGLANENEQFF. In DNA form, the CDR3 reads TGTGCCAGCAGCTTCTTTCCGGGACTAGCAAATGAAAATGAGCAGTTCTTC. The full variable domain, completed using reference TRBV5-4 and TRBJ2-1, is ETGVTQSPTHLIKTRGQQVTLRCSSQSGHNTVSWYQQALGQGPQFIFQYYREEENGRGNFPPRFSGLQFPNYSSELNVNALELDDSALYLCASSFFPGLANENEQFFGPGTRLTVL.